Below, 21 T cell receptor beta chains from the same sample are listed, as sequenced in a study of a mutant IDH1 vaccine in newly diagnosed glioma. These receptors' antigens are unknown. The protocol was immunoSEQ multiplex PCR, while the TCRdb copy is restricted to in-frame clones and leaves out a portion. This repertoire shows 35,000 to 50,000 clones, approximately 84% found once; its top ten account for 2% to 2.5%. Documented time point: week 23, last vaccination. In every dose of vaccine, 300 ug of mutant IDH1 20-mer peptide was given alongside topical imiquimod. The specimen was PBMCs, collected from a glioma patient whose treatment included an IDH1 peptide vaccine. Receptor source: a woman younger than 35 with glioma. Some clones in this sample may be carry-over from other donors' samples.

The chain employs TRBV2 and TRBJ1-2; TRBD1 is a possible D gene (6 bases). The V gene lost 2 bases and the J gene lost 0 bases, with 10 bases spanning the gap. Germline CDR1 reads SNHLY; CDR2 reads FYNNEI. CDR3 length: 15 residues. The CDR3 loop is CASSESRGTNYGYTF. CDR3 nucleotide sequence: TGTGCCAGCAGTGAATCCAGGGGTACTAACTATGGCTACACCTTC.

The chain joins TRBV6-1 to TRBJ1-2, with D unresolved. The germline V gene encodes CDR1 MNHNS and CDR2 SASEGT. Trimming took 0 bases from V and 0 from J, leaving 8 bases between them. This CDR3 has 15 amino acids. The CDR3 spells CASSEAISANYGYTF. In nucleotides, the CDR3 is TGTGCCAGCAGTGAAGCGATATCGGCTAACTATGGCTACACCTTC.

The chain is built from TRBV6-1 and TRBJ1-2; D is unresolved. Germline lookup yields CDR1 MNHNS and CDR2 SASEGT. V shed 1 base and J shed 6 bases, with 12 bases lying between them. This CDR3 comprises 14 residues. The CDR3 loop is CASSEDDSWDGYTF. CDR3 DNA sequence: TGTGCCAGCAGTGAAGATGACTCCTGGGATGGCTACACCTTC.

CDR3: CASSLDYEQYF. As DNA, the CDR3 is TGTGCCAGCAGCTTAGACTACGAGCAGTACTTC. V and J are TRBV11-3 and TRBJ2-7; no clear D. With 0 bases removed from V and 3 bases from J, the gap between germline ends came to 0 bases. CDR1 is SGHNT, CDR2 YENEEA, per germline. This CDR3 has 11 amino acids.

This sequence joins TRBV6-6 and TRBJ1-2; 10 nucleotides line up with TRBD1. The CDR3 spans 15 residues. Losses at the gene ends were 6 bases for V and 8 bases for J; bases not matched to a gene: 12. CDR1 is MNHNY, CDR2 SVGAGI, per germline (reference sequence). CDR3 in DNA: TGTGCCAGCAGCTCGACCCGACAGGGGGCGGGGGGCTACACCTTC. Translated: CASSSTRQGAGGYTF.

This chain links TRBV11-2 with TRBJ2-7; D unclear. The germline V gene has CDR1 SGHAT and CDR2 FQNNGV. V shed 5 bases and J shed 2 bases, with 16 bases lying between them. This CDR3 region has 15 residues. The DNA for the CDR3 is TGTGCCAGCAGCCCACGAATACAGACGGCCTACGAGCAGTACTTC. Amino acid sequence: CASSPRIQTAYEQYF.

This chain uses TRBV27 with TRBJ1-2; 7 nucleotides align to TRBD1. The germline V gene has CDR1 MNHEY and CDR2 SMNVEV (reference sequence). Trimming at V came to 5 bases and at J to 4 bases, leaving 7 bases not matched to a gene. CDR3 length equals 14 residues. The CDR3 DNA sequence: TGTGCCAGCAGTGACAACAGGGGACTCTATGGCTACACCTTC. Encoded protein: CASSDNRGLYGYTF.

The chain has TRBV4-1 and TRBJ2-7, with TRBD1 matching over 8 bases. This CDR3 spans 15 amino acids. Germline values: CDR1 MGHRA, CDR2 YSYEKL. J was trimmed by 2 bases and V by 0 bases; bases with no gene match: 3. CDR3 loop: CASSQEGQATYEQYF. CDR3 nucleotide sequence: TGCGCCAGCAGCCAAGAGGGACAGGCCACCTACGAGCAGTACTTC.

The V and J genes are TRBV6-4 and TRBJ2-5; D may be TRBD1 (6 bases). The CDR3 contains 13 residues. CDR1 and CDR2 from the germline V gene are MRHNA and SNTAGT. Trimming removed 4 bases at V and 7 bases at J, with 13 bases between. Written as DNA, the CDR3 is TGTGCCAGCAGTGCCCGGGAAGGGGGGACCCAGTACTTC. It specifies CASSAREGGTQYF.

The chain links TRBV19 to TRBJ1-2; no reliable D call. Trimming removed 7 bases from V and 0 bases from J, with 9 bases in between. There are 13 residues in the CDR3. Germline lookup yields CDR1 LNHDA and CDR2 SQIVND (reference sequence). CDR3 residues: CASTQASNYGYTF. The CDR3 bases are TGTGCCAGTACTCAGGCGTCTAACTATGGCTACACCTTC.

The chain carries TRBV5-6 and TRBJ2-2; D possibly corresponds to TRBD2 (5 bases). CDR3 length: 16 amino acids. Germline V gene sequence: CDR1 SGHDT, CDR2 YYEEEE. The germline V and J ends were trimmed by 1 base and 0 bases, with 10 bases remaining between them. Here the CDR3 reads CASSLRLGANTGELFF. The CDR3 DNA reads TGTGCCAGCAGCTTGAGGTTGGGAGCGAACACCGGGGAGCTGTTTTTT.

This clone was seen more than once but under ten times. The chain combines TRBV4-2 with TRBJ1-5, with D hard to call. Between the trimmed V and J ends, which lost 5 bases and 6 bases, there was a span of 17 bases. The length of the CDR3 is 15 residues. Per the germline V gene, CDR1 is LGHNA and CDR2 is YNFKEQ. CDR3 residues: CASSFSSDGFQPQHF. The CDR3 DNA follows: TGTGCCAGCAGCTTTAGCTCGGACGGATTTCAGCCCCAGCATTTT.

This clone appeared once. The genes are TRBV19 and TRBJ1-5, with D uncertain. CDR1 is LNHDA, CDR2 SQIVND, per germline (reference sequence). This CDR3 has 15 amino acids. Trimming took 5 bases from V and 3 from J, leaving 14 bases between them. The CDR3 is CASSPRQHLNQPQHF. DNA of the CDR3: TGTGCCAGTAGTCCTCGGCAGCATCTCAATCAGCCCCAGCATTTT.

This clone came up once. This chain connects TRBV18 to TRBJ2-6; D not resolved. CDR3 length equals 16 residues. Germline CDR1 reads KGHSH; CDR2 reads LQKENI. V dropped 5 bases and J dropped 4 bases, with 15 bases sitting between them. The CDR3 bases are TGTGCCAGCTCATCGACTTTGGGGTGGGGGGCCAACGTCCTGACTTTC. Protein: CASSSTLGWGANVLTF.

This rearrangement joins TRBV29-1 to TRBJ2-2; TRBD2 matches at 9 bases. CDR1 is SQVTM, CDR2 ANQGSEA, per germline. The V gene end was trimmed by 6 bases and the J gene end by 7 bases; junction bases not matched to a gene: 6. The CDR3 sequence is 13 residues long. CDR3 sequence (DNA): TGCAGCGTAAGGACTAGCGATTACGGGGAGCTGTTTTTT. Protein: CSVRTSDYGELFF.

CDR3 nucleotides: TGTGCCAGTAGTATCCGGACCCCGAGCCGAGAGACCCAGTACTTC. Its translation is CASSIRTPSRETQYF. The rearrangement uses TRBV19 and TRBJ2-5; no clear D gene. Germline CDR1 reads LNHDA; CDR2 reads SQIVND (reference sequence). Trimming removed 3 bases from V and 4 bases from J, with 15 bases in between. This CDR3 has 15 amino acids.

The chain is built from TRBV6-6 and TRBJ2-3; D is unclear. The V end was cut by 2 bases, the J end by 0 bases, with 9 bases between. This CDR3 comprises 15 residues. CDR1 is MNHNY and CDR2 is SVGAGI in the germline V gene (reference sequence). CDR3 residues: CASSYDIRSTDTQYF. CDR3 nucleotide sequence: TGTGCCAGCAGTTACGACATCCGGAGCACAGATACGCAGTATTTT.

CDR3 sequence reads: CAISLASGNSGNTIYF. Written as DNA, the CDR3 is TGTGCCATCAGCCTAGCCTCAGGGAACTCTGGAAACACCATATATTTT. The chain has TRBV10-3 and TRBJ1-3; maybe TRBD1 (5 bases). CDR3 length equals 16 residues. Trimming removed 6 bases at V and 0 bases at J, with 15 bases between. Germline-derived CDR1 and CDR2 are ENHRY and SYGVKD.

The V and J genes are TRBV29-1 and TRBJ1-2; D perhaps matches TRBD1 (6 bases). Germline CDR1 SQVTM, CDR2 ANQGSEA. The CDR3 is 15 amino acids. V lost 6 bases and J lost 4, with 21 bases in between. CDR3 residues: CSVVLNSGDGYGYTF. The CDR3 bases are TGCAGCGTCGTATTGAATTCAGGGGATGGCTATGGCTACACCTTC.

The chain combines TRBV7-9 with TRBJ1-3, with D perhaps matching TRBD1 (6 bases). The CDR3 is 16 amino acids. CDR1 and CDR2 from the germline V gene are SEHNR and FQNEAQ (reference sequence). With 6 bases removed from V and 4 bases from J, the gap between germline ends came to 19 bases. Here the CDR3 DNA reads TGTGCCAGCAGACCAAACGGGGGGGCACGGGGAAACACCATATATTTT. Its protein product is CASRPNGGARGNTIYF. The full variable domain, completed using reference TRBV7-9 and TRBJ1-3, is DTGVSQNPRHKITKRGQNVTFRCDPISEHNRLYWYRQTLGQGPEFLTYFQNEAQLEKSRLLSDRFSAERPKGSFSTLEIQRTEQGDSAMYLCASRPNGGARGNTIYFGEGSWLTVV.

This clone was found a few times. The V call is TRBV6-6, the J call TRBJ1-5, with D unresolved. The V gene lost 10 bases and the J gene lost 2 bases, with 21 bases spanning the gap. The length of the CDR3 is 16 residues. Per the germline V gene, CDR1 is MNHNY and CDR2 is SVGAGI (reference sequence). The CDR3 loop is CATLPQGEGGNQPQHF. In nucleotides, the CDR3 is TGTGCCACCCTTCCACAAGGTGAGGGAGGCAATCAGCCCCAGCATTTT.